What follows are 3 T cell receptor beta chains derived from one specimen sequenced in a study of control samples from healthy donors and cancer patients (dated by TCRdb to the early 2020s). The library was obtained by the immunoSEQ multiplex PCR assay. TCRdb provides this immuneACCESS table in a form limited to in-frame rearrangements. Some clones are lacking; in checked studies, under half of them reflect an unresolved V gene, and why the rest are absent is not known. The table for this sample lists about 130,000 clones; 80% to 95% of them were counted only once. Roughly 8.8% of the sample rests with the top ten. The sample consisted of blood. These receptors came from a man aged 18 to 30 in good health.

Remarks on this clone: Just one base apart from a much larger clone, this may be a read error. The genes are TRBV11-2 and TRBJ1-5; 7 bases map to TRBD1. CDR3 length: 15 residues. In germline, CDR1 is SGHAT, CDR2 FQNNGV. The V gene end was trimmed by 4 bases and the J gene end by 3 bases; junction bases not matched to a gene: 6. The CDR3 DNA sequence: TGTGCCAGCAGCTCCATGGGACAGAACAATCAGCCCCAGCATTTT. Residues: CASSSMGQNNQPQHF. Supplemented by reference TRBV11-2 and TRBJ1-5, the full variable domain reads EAGVAQSPRYKIIEKRQSVAFWCNPISGHATLYWYQQILGQGPKLLIQFQNNGVVDDSQLPKDRFSAERLKGVDSTLKIQPAKLEDSAVYLCASSSMGQNNQPQHFGDGTRLSIL.

This chain connects TRBV30 to TRBJ1-6; D is unclear. CDR3 length equals 14 residues. The V end was cut by 1 base, the J end by 5 bases, with 9 bases between. Germline V gene data show CDR1 as GTSNPN and CDR2 as SVGIG (reference sequence). The CDR3 loop reads CAWSASPNNSPLHF. Written as DNA, the CDR3 is TGTGCCTGGAGTGCGTCGCCAAATAATTCACCCCTCCACTTT.

V and J are TRBV9 and TRBJ1-4; tentative D call: TRBD1 (5 bases). Trimming shortened V by 2 bases and J by 8 bases, and 13 bases separated the two germline ends. The CDR3 is 14 amino acids. Per germline, CDR1 SGDLS and CDR2 YYNGEE. The CDR3 nucleotides are TGTGCCAGCAGCGTCCGGGACCGCCGGGAAAAACTGTTTTTT. Translation: CASSVRDRREKLFF.